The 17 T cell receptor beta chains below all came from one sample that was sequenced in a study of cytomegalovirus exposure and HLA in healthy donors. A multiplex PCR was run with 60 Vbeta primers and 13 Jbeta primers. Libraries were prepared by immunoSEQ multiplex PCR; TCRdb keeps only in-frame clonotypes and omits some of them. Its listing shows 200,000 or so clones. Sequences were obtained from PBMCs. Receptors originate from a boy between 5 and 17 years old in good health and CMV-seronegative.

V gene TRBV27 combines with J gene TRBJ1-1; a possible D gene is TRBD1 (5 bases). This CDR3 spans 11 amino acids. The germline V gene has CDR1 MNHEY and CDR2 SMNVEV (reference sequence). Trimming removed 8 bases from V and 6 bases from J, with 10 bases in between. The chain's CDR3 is CASHQGSEAFF. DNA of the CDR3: TGTGCCAGCCATCAGGGCTCTGAAGCTTTCTTT.

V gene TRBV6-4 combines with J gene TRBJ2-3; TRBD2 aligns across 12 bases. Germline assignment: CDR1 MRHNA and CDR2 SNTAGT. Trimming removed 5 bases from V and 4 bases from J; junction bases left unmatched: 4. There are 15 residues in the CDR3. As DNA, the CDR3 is TGTGCCAGCAGTCCTAGCGGGGGGGCCTCAGATACGCAGTATTTT. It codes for CASSPSGGASDTQYF.

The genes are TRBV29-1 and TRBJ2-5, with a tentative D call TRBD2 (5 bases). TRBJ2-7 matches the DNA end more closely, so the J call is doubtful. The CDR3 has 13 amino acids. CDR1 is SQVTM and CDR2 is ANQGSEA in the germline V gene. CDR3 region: CSVVREDLYEQYF. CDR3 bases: TGCAGCGTTGTCCGGGAAGACCTCTACGAGCAGTACTTC.

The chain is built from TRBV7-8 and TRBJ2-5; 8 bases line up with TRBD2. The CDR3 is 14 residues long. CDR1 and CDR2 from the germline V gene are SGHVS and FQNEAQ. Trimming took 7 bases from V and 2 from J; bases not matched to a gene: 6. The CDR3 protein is CASIQAGAQETQYF. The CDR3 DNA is TGTGCCAGCATTCAAGCGGGGGCACAAGAGACCCAGTACTTC.

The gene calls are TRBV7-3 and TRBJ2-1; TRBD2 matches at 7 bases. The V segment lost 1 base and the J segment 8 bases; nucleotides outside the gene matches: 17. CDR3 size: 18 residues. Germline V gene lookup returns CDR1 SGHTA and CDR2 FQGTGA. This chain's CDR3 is CASSLNGRGGSPWDEQFF. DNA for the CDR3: TGTGCCAGCAGCTTAAACGGACGCGGGGGATCACCCTGGGATGAGCAGTTCTTC. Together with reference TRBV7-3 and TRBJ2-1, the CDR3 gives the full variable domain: GAGVSQTPSNKVTEKGKYVELRCDPISGHTALYWYRQSLGQGPEFLIYFQGTGAADDSGLPNDRFFAVRPEGSVSTLKIQRTERGDSAVYLCASSLNGRGGSPWDEQFFGPGTRLTVL.

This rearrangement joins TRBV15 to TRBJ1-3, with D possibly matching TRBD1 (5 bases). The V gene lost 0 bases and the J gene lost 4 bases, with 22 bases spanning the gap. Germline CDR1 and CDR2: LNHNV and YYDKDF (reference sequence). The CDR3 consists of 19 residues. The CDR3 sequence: CATSRDAPLRQGLGNTIYF. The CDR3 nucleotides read TGTGCCACCAGCAGAGATGCCCCCCTAAGGCAGGGACTGGGAAACACCATATATTTT.

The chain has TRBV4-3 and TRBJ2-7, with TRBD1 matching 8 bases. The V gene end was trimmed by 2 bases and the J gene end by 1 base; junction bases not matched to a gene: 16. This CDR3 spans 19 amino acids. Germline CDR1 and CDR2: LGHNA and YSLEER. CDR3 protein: CASSQNSVPRRDRSYEQYF. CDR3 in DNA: TGCGCCAGCAGCCAAAATTCCGTCCCTCGCCGGGACAGGTCCTACGAGCAGTACTTC.

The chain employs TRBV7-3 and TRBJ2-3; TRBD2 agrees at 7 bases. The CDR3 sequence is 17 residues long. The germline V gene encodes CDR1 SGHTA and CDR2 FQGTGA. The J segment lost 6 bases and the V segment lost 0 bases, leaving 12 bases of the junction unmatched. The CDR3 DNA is TGTGCCAGCAGCTTAACGCTGCCGGGGGGTTTCCCGGATACGCAGTATTTT. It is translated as CASSLTLPGGFPDTQYF. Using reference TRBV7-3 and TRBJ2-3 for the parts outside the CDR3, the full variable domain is GAGVSQTPSNKVTEKGKYVELRCDPISGHTALYWYRQSLGQGPEFLIYFQGTGAADDSGLPNDRFFAVRPEGSVSTLKIQRTERGDSAVYLCASSLTLPGGFPDTQYFGPGTRLTVL.

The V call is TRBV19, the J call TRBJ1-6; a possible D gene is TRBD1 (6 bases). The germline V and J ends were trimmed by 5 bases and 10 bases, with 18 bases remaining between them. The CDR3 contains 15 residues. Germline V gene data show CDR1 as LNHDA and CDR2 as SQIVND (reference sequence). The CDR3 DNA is TGTGCCAGTAGTCTGTCCCAGGGGATTGGATCACCCCTCCACTTT. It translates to CASSLSQGIGSPLHF.

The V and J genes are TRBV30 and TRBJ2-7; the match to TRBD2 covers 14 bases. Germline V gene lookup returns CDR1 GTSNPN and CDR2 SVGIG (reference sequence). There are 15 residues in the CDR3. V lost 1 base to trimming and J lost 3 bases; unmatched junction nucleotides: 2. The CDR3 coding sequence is TGTGCCTGGAGTGCAGGACTAGCGGGGGGCTACGAGCAGTACTTC. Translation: CAWSAGLAGGYEQYF.

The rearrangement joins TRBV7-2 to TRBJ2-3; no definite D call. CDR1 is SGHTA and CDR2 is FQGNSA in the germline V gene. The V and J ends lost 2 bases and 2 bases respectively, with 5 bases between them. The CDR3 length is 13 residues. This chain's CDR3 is CASSLLYTDTQYF. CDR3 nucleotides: TGTGCCAGCAGCTTACTCTACACAGATACGCAGTATTTT.

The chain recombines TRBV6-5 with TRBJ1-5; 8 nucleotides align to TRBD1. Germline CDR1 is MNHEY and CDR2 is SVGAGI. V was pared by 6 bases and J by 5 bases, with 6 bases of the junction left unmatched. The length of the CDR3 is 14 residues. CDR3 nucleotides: TGTGCCAGCAGGGGACAGGAAGGGCATCAGCCCCAGCATTTT. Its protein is CASRGQEGHQPQHF.

In DNA form, the CDR3 reads TGTGCCAGCAGCTCCACTACGGCGGGGGCTTTCTTT. Protein product: CASSSTTAGAFF. J is TRBJ1-1 and V is TRBV11-2; D unclear. The V end lost 4 bases, the J end lost 11 bases, and 14 bases lay between the germline ends. CDR3 length equals 12 residues. Germline CDR1 and CDR2: SGHAT and FQNNGV. The full variable domain, its missing parts supplied by reference TRBV11-2 and TRBJ1-1, is EAGVAQSPRYKIIEKRQSVAFWCNPISGHATLYWYQQILGQGPKLLIQFQNNGVVDDSQLPKDRFSAERLKGVDSTLKIQPAKLEDSAVYLCASSSTTAGAFFGQGTRLTVV.

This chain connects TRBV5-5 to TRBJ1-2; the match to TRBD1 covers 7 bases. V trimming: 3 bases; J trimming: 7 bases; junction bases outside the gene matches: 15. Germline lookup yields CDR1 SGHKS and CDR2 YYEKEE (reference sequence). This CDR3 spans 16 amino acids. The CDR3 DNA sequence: TGTGCCAGCAGCTGGGCGAATCGGACAGGAGGTATTGGCTACACCTTC. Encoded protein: CASSWANRTGGIGYTF.

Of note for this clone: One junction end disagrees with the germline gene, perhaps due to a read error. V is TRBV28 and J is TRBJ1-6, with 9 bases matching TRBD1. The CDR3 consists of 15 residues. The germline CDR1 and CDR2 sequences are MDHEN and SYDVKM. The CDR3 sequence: CASHGSGQGKWKGEF. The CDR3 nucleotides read TGTGCCAGTCATGGATCGGGACAGGGAAAGTGGAAGGGTGAATTT.

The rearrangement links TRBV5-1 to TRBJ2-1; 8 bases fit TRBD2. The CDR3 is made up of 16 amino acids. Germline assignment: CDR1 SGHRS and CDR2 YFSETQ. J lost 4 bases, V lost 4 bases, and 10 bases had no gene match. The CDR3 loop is CASSPGVGGVYNEQFF. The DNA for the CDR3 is TGCGCCAGCAGCCCGGGAGTCGGGGGGGTGTACAATGAGCAGTTCTTC.

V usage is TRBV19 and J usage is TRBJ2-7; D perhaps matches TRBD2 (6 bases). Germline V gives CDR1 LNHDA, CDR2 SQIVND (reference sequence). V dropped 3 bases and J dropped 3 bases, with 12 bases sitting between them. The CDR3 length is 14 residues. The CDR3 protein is CASSIFGGNYEQYF. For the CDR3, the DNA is TGTGCCAGTAGTATTTTCGGGGGAAACTACGAGCAGTACTTC.